What follows is one TCR beta chain and its context. Antigen specificity is unknown. The data stem from a study of cytomegalovirus exposure and HLA in healthy donors. Study outcomes and limitations: Researchers reportedly found TCR beta sequences accurately predicted most subjects' HLA-A and HLA-B alleles. Researchers reported from a later analysis that most CMV-associated TCR beta chains appeared HLA-restricted.

It was healthy bone marrow donors who served as donors. PCR involved 60 Vbeta and 13 Jbeta primers. Profiling relied on immunoSEQ multiplex PCR, and the TCRdb table lists in-frame clones only, not all of them. This table holds more than 85,000 clones, around four fifths found once. The J segment lost 4 bases and the V segment lost 5 bases, leaving 13 bases of the junction unmatched. CDR3 size: 17 residues. Germline V CDR1 and CDR2: MGHDK, SYGVNS. The V call is TRBV25-1, the J call TRBJ2-5, with 10 bases lining up with TRBD1. The receptor was isolated from a man between 25 and 39 years old in good health and CMV-seropositive. The sequenced sample was PBMCs. The CDR3 region is CASSSLPTGGLVETQYF. CDR3 in DNA: TGTGCCAGCAGTTCACTACCGACAGGGGGCTTAGTAGAGACCCAGTACTTC.